These 26 T cell receptor beta chains originate from one sample sequenced in a study of shared clonotypes between healthy human individuals. Clones were sequenced by immunoSEQ multiplex PCR, and TCRdb holds only the in-frame ones, with some missing. The sample has 2 million to 2.5 million clones; just under 95% are singletons. Sequencing was performed on naive CD4+ T cells from PBMCs. Regarding subset: CD45RA+ positively selected. Every receptor here comes from a man between 18 and 29 years old in good health. Some clones in this sample may be carry-over from other donors' samples.

The V call is TRBV9, the J call TRBJ1-1; no clear D. Germline-derived CDR1 and CDR2 are SGDLS and YYNGEE. This CDR3 has 14 amino acids. V lost 1 base, J lost 0 bases, and 7 bases lay in between. The CDR3 is CASSVIGVNTEAFF. The DNA for the CDR3 is TGTGCCAGCAGCGTAATCGGAGTGAACACTGAAGCTTTCTTT.

The V call is TRBV5-6, the J call TRBJ2-1; 11 bases map to TRBD2. The CDR3 consists of 17 residues. Losses at the gene ends were 1 base for V and 5 bases for J; bases not matched to a gene: 8. Germline CDR1 SGHDT, CDR2 YYEEEE. The CDR3 DNA reads as TGTGCCAGCAGCTTGCCCGGGACTAGCGGAGCGAACAATGAGCAGTTCTTC. Translation gives CASSLPGTSGANNEQFF.

This chain links TRBV27 with TRBJ1-5, with D possibly TRBD1 on 5 matching bases. The CDR3 extends over 14 amino acids. Germline V gives CDR1 MNHEY, CDR2 SMNVEV (reference sequence). V was shortened by 4 bases and J by 0 bases, with 7 bases between the two germline ends. In DNA form, the CDR3 reads TGTGCCAGCAGTTACAGGTATAGCAATCAGCCCCAGCATTTT. This codes for CASSYRYSNQPQHF.

This chain uses TRBV7-2 with TRBJ2-7; 7 bases align to TRBD1. The CDR3 spans 15 residues. Germline loops: CDR1 SGHTA, CDR2 FQGNSA. Trimming took 1 base from V and 3 from J; bases not matched to a gene: 6. The CDR3 DNA reads TGTGCCAGCAGCTTAGACAGGGGAGTGAACTACGAGCAGTACTTC. The encoded protein is CASSLDRGVNYEQYF. The full variable domain, completed using reference TRBV7-2 and TRBJ2-7, is GAGVSQSPSNKVTEKGKDVELRCDPISGHTALYWYRQSLGQGLEFLIYFQGNSAPDKSGLPSDRFSAERTGGSVSTLTIQRTQQEDSAVYLCASSLDRGVNYEQYFGPGTRLTVT.

The chain couples TRBV5-1 to TRBJ2-7, with TRBD2 identical over 7 bases. Trimming at V came to 4 bases and at J to 3 bases, leaving 1 base not matched to a gene. The CDR3 extends over 12 amino acids. The germline V gene has CDR1 SGHRS and CDR2 YFSETQ. In nucleotides, the CDR3 is TGCGCCAGCAGCGGGGGGGACTACGAGCAGTACTTC. Its protein is CASSGGDYEQYF. Full variable domain (outside the CDR3, taken from reference TRBV5-1 and TRBJ2-7): KAGVTQTPRYLIKTRGQQVTLSCSPISGHRSVSWYQQTPGQGLQFLFEYFSETQRNKGNFPGRFSGRQFSNSRSEMNVSTLELGDSALYLCASSGGDYEQYFGPGTRLTVT.

The V and J genes are TRBV19 and TRBJ1-1; 7 positions match TRBD1. Germline V gene lookup returns CDR1 LNHDA and CDR2 SQIVND (reference sequence). The CDR3 totals 15 residues. V dropped 4 bases and J dropped 1; count of bases not matched to a gene: 6. The CDR3 loop reads CASSSKDRSNTEAFF. The CDR3 coding sequence is TGTGCCAGTAGTAGCAAGGACAGGTCGAACACTGAAGCTTTCTTT.

The chain recombines TRBV7-9 with TRBJ2-1; possible D gene TRBD2, 5 bases. The germline gives CDR1 SEHNR, CDR2 FQNEAQ (reference sequence). The CDR3 sequence is 14 residues long. Deletions cut 2 bases from V and 3 bases from J, with 8 bases between. In DNA, the CDR3 is TGTGCCAGCAGCTTAACCGGGGACTACAATGAGCAGTTCTTC. Protein product: CASSLTGDYNEQFF.

The chain links TRBV6-5 to TRBJ2-7; the D call may be TRBD1 or TRBD2 (7 bases each). The V end lost 4 bases, the J end lost 2 bases, and 15 bases lay between the germline ends. Per germline, CDR1 MNHEY and CDR2 SVGAGI. The CDR3 length is 15 residues. This CDR3 reads CASSFQGDYPYEQYF. CDR3 in DNA: TGTGCCAGCAGTTTCCAGGGGGACTACCCCTACGAGCAGTACTTC.

The chain joins TRBV5-1 to TRBJ2-5; tentatively, D is TRBD1 or TRBD2 (6 bases each). The ends were cut back, 6 bases at V and 1 base at J, with 19 bases in the middle. The CDR3 is 16 residues long. Per the germline V gene, CDR1 is SGHRS and CDR2 is YFSETQ. The CDR3 nucleotides read TGCGCCAGCACCGAGGGGGGCTTTGGCCGCCAAGAGACCCAGTACTTC. As protein: CASTEGGFGRQETQYF. Full variable domain (missing parts from reference TRBV5-1 and TRBJ2-5): KAGVTQTPRYLIKTRGQQVTLSCSPISGHRSVSWYQQTPGQGLQFLFEYFSETQRNKGNFPGRFSGRQFSNSRSEMNVSTLELGDSALYLCASTEGGFGRQETQYFGPGTRLLVL.

The chain carries TRBV27 and TRBJ1-5; the match to TRBD1 covers 7 bases. J gave up 0 bases and V 5 bases, and 13 bases lay outside the gene matches. The CDR3 spans 18 residues. Per germline, CDR1 MNHEY and CDR2 SMNVEV (reference sequence). The CDR3 region is CASSTTAGQRFSNQPQHF. In DNA form, the CDR3 reads TGTGCCAGCAGTACCACGGCGGGACAGCGATTTAGCAATCAGCCCCAGCATTTT.

This chain links TRBV29-1 with TRBJ2-7, with 10 nucleotides matching TRBD2. This CDR3 has 16 amino acids. J was trimmed by 5 bases and V by 2 bases; bases with no gene match: 12. The V gene's germline CDR1 is SQVTM and CDR2 ANQGSEA. The CDR3 nucleotides read TGCAGCGTTGAAAAATATTTAGGGCTAGCGGGAGACGAGCAGTACTTC. Its protein is CSVEKYLGLAGDEQYF.

The chain uses TRBV5-1 and TRBJ2-3; the D gene is possibly TRBD2 (5 bases). The CDR3 covers 17 residues. V lost 2 bases and J 0 bases, leaving 16 bases between the germline ends. The V gene's germline CDR1 is SGHRS and CDR2 YFSETQ. For the CDR3, the DNA is TGCGCCAGCAGCTTACCCGGGGTCAGAACTAGCACAGATACGCAGTATTTT. Its translation is CASSLPGVRTSTDTQYF.

The chain has TRBV10-3 and TRBJ2-3, with D possibly TRBD2 on 6 matching bases. CDR1 and CDR2 from the germline V gene are ENHRY and SYGVKD. The CDR3 covers 17 residues. Trimming stripped 0 bases from V and 1 base from J, with 14 bases between. The CDR3, as DNA: TGTGCCATCAGTGAGTCGACTCTCTCTAGCGGCACAGATACGCAGTATTTT. Residues: CAISESTLSSGTDTQYF.

The chain is built from TRBV7-6 and TRBJ2-5; 9 bases are a match to TRBD1. Germline values: CDR1 SGHVS, CDR2 FNYEAQ. The CDR3 has 15 residues. The ends lost 5 bases at V and 4 bases at J; junction bases unmatched: 8. DNA for the CDR3: TGTGCCAGCAGCGGGACAGGGTCGAACGGAGAGACCCAGTACTTC. Translation: CASSGTGSNGETQYF.

The chain combines TRBV6-5 with TRBJ1-5; TRBD1 is a possible D gene (5 bases). CDR1 is MNHEY and CDR2 is SVGAGI in the germline V gene. The V and J ends lost 6 bases and 3 bases respectively, with 15 bases between them. The CDR3 is made up of 15 amino acids. This chain's CDR3 is CASRGRGTDNQPQHF. The CDR3 region has the DNA TGTGCCAGCAGAGGTAGAGGGACGGACAATCAGCCCCAGCATTTT.

The V gene is TRBV5-1, the J gene TRBJ2-3; 16 nucleotides match TRBD2. This CDR3 contains 18 residues. Germline loops: CDR1 SGHRS, CDR2 YFSETQ. Germline trimming cut 5 bases from V and 1 base from J; bases unmatched to any gene: 7. The CDR3, as DNA: TGCGCCAGCAGGCCCGGGACTAGCGGGAGGGCCGGCACAGATACGCAGTATTTT. Translated, it gives CASRPGTSGRAGTDTQYF. The variable domain in full, with the rest retrieved from reference TRBV5-1 and TRBJ2-3, is KAGVTQTPRYLIKTRGQQVTLSCSPISGHRSVSWYQQTPGQGLQFLFEYFSETQRNKGNFPGRFSGRQFSNSRSEMNVSTLELGDSALYLCASRPGTSGRAGTDTQYFGPGTRLTVL.

The chain combines TRBV7-2 with TRBJ2-4, with D maybe TRBD2 (5 bases). Germline-derived CDR1 and CDR2 are SGHTA and FQGNSA. V gave up 1 base and J gave up 5 bases, with 6 bases separating them. The CDR3 contains 13 residues. The CDR3 spells CASSLVGENIQYF. The DNA for the CDR3 is TGTGCCAGCAGCTTAGTGGGAGAAAACATTCAGTACTTC.

This chain uses TRBV5-1 with TRBJ1-5, with TRBD1 matching over 8 bases. The CDR3 sequence is 13 residues long. Germline CDR1 reads SGHRS; CDR2 reads YFSETQ. The ends lost 4 bases at V and 7 bases at J; junction bases unmatched: 4. CDR3 coding DNA: TGCGCCAGCAGCCCACAGGGGGAACAGCCCCAGCATTTT. This encodes CASSPQGEQPQHF.

The rearrangement links TRBV6-1 to TRBJ2-5; 9 bases agree with TRBD1. This CDR3 contains 13 residues. The trim removed 11 bases at V and 4 bases at J, leaving 8 bases unmatched. Per the germline V gene, CDR1 is MNHNS and CDR2 is SASEGT. The CDR3 DNA follows: TGTGCCGGGGAACCGGGACAGGGAGAGACCCAGTACTTC. It yields the protein CAGEPGQGETQYF.

The chain joins TRBV27 to TRBJ2-2; 7 nucleotides agree with TRBD1. The V and J ends lost 4 bases and 3 bases, in that order; junction bases with no gene match: 8. Germline lookup yields CDR1 MNHEY and CDR2 SMNVEV (reference sequence). The CDR3 has 16 amino acids. CDR3 bases: TGTGCCAGCAGTTGGTTTTACAGGGGTGACACCGGGGAGCTGTTTTTT. Protein sequence: CASSWFYRGDTGELFF.

The V gene is TRBV6-5, the J gene TRBJ2-7; either TRBD1 or TRBD2 may supply D (5 bases each). CDR3 length: 15 residues. Germline CDR1 and CDR2: MNHEY and SVGAGI. V was clipped by 0 bases and J by 5 bases, with 14 bases between them. The chain's CDR3 is CASSYSNGGGDEQYF. CDR3 nucleotide sequence: TGTGCCAGCAGTTACTCGAATGGGGGTGGCGACGAGCAGTACTTC.

This clone was found a few times. The J gene is TRBJ1-1, the V gene TRBV29-1; D not resolved. Trimming took off 3 bases at V and 5 bases at J, with 10 bases between the two ends. The CDR3 consists of 12 residues. The germline V gene encodes CDR1 SQVTM and CDR2 ANQGSEA. CDR3 nucleotide sequence: TGCAGCGTTGAGGGATTCCGGACTGAAGCTTTCTTT. This codes for CSVEGFRTEAFF.

This rearrangement joins TRBV21-1 to TRBJ1-3. TRBV21-1 is flagged as a pseudogene. This CDR3 comprises 16 residues. The CDR3 spells CASSKSRPRAGDTIYF. For the CDR3, the DNA is TGTGCCAGCAGCAAAAGTCGGCCAAGGGCTGGGGACACCATATATTTT.

The chain uses TRBV7-2 and TRBJ1-1, with D possibly being TRBD1 (6 bases). Trimming shortened V by 6 bases and J by 2 bases, and 16 bases separated the two germline ends. The CDR3 totals 15 residues. Germline CDR1 SGHTA, CDR2 FQGNSA. CDR3 region: CASRFQGSLNTEAFF. Here the CDR3 DNA reads TGTGCCAGCAGATTCCAGGGGTCTCTAAACACTGAAGCTTTCTTT.

For the CDR3, the DNA is TGCGCCACCCTATCCATAGGGGACTACGAAGAGACCCAGTACTTC. Translated: CATLSIGDYEETQYF. The rearrangement uses TRBV10-1 and TRBJ2-5; 7 bases agree with TRBD2. The V segment lost 10 bases and the J segment 3 bases; nucleotides outside the gene matches: 14. This CDR3 comprises 15 residues. CDR1 and CDR2 (germline): WNHNN, SYGVQD (reference sequence).

As DNA, the CDR3 is TGTGCCAGTAGTAGAGCGACGAGCTACGAGCAGTACTTC. Translating it yields CASSRATSYEQYF. This chain uses TRBV19 with TRBJ2-7; D remains ambiguous. This CDR3 contains 13 residues. CDR1 LNHDA and CDR2 SQIVND come from the germline V gene (reference sequence). V lost 4 bases and J lost 3, with 10 bases in between. The full variable domain, completed using reference TRBV19 and TRBJ2-7, is DGGITQSPKYLFRKEGQNVTLSCEQNLNHDAMYWYRQDPGQGLRLIYYSQIVNDFQKGDIAEGYSVSREKKESFPLTVTSAQKNPTAFYLCASSRATSYEQYFGPGTRLTVT.